This entry features one T cell receptor (beta chain) sequence. Germline-derived CDR1 and CDR2 are SGDLS and YYNGEE. After removal of 3 bases from V and 4 bases from J, the junction contained 2 bases not matched to a gene. The CDR3 is 13 amino acids. Authors' analysis steps: Amplification from reference gene primers served as the basis for estimated nucleated cell counts. Some clones are missing from TCRdb's copy, which holds only in-frame ones; the method was immunoSEQ multiplex PCR. The V and J calls and clone size are taken from that table; D and trimming were inferred from the DNA. This sample has over 85,000 clones; about nine tenths occur once, and the top ten carry approximately 2%. Seattle patients were enrolled during active infection and followed longitudinally. This specimen comes from a study of blood T cell repertoires in COVID-19. Whole-study context: From T cells, B-cell-depleted T cells, or PBMCs came the material, which was cDNA or gDNA.

This sequence joins TRBV9 and TRBJ1-2, with 8 bases that match TRBD1. The clonotype was recovered from a woman in her forties or fifties with COVID-19, enrolled during active disease. Sequencing used peripheral blood. The CDR3 region is CASSGQGIYGYTF. The CDR3 nucleotides read TGTGCCAGCAGCGGACAGGGGATCTATGGCTACACCTTC.